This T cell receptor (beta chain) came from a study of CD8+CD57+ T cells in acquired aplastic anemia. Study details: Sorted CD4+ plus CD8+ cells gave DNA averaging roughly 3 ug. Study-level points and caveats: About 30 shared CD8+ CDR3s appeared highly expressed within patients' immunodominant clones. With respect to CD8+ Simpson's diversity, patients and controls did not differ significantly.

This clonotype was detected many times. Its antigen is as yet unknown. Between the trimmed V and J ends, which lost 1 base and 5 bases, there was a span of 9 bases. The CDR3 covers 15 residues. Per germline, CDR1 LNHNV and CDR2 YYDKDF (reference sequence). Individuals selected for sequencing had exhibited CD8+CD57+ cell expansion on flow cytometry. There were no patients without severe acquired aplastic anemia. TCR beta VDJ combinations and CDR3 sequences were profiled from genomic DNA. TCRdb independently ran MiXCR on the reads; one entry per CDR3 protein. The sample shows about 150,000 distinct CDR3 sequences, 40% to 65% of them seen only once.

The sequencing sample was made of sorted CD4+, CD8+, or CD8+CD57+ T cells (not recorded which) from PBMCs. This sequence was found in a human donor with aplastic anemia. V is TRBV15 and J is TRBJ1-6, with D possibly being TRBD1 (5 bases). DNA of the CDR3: TGTGCCACCAGCAGAGGGGGACGGGATAATTCACCCCTCCACTTT. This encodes CATSRGGRDNSPLHF.